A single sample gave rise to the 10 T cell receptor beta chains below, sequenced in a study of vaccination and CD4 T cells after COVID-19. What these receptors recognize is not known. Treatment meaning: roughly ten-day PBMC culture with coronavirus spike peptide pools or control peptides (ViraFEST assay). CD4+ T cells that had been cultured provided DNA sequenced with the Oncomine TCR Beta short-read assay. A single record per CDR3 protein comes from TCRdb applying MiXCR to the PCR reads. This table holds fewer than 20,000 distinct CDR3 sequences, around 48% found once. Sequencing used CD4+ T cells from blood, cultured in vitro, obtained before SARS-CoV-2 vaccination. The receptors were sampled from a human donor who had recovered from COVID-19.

CDR3 sequence: CSVGQGLAGANVLTF. The CDR3 DNA reads TGCAGCGTAGGACAGGGACTCGCTGGGGCCAACGTCCTGACTTTC. The V and J genes are TRBV29-1 and TRBJ2-6, with 8 bases matching TRBD1. Germline V CDR1 and CDR2: SQVTM, ANQGSEA. The V and J ends lost 6 bases and 2 bases, in that order; junction bases with no gene match: 6. This CDR3 is built from 15 residues.

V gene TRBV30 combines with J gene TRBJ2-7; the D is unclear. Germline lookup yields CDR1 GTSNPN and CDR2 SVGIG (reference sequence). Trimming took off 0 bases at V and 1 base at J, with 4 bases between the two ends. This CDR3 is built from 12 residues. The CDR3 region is CAWSVTSYEQYF. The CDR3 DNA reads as TGTGCCTGGAGTGTAACTTCCTACGAGCAGTACTTC.

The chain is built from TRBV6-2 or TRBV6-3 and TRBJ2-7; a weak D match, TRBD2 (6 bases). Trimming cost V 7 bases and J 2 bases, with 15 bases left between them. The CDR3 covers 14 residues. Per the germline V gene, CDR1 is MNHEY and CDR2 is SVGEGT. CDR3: CASTRGSGTYEQYF. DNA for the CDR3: TGTGCCAGCACCCGGGGTAGCGGAACCTACGAGCAGTACTTC.

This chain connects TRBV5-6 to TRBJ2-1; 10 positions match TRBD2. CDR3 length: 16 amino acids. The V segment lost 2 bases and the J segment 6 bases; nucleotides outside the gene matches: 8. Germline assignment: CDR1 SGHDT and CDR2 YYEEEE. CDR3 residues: CASSLQSGLASNEQFF. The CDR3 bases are TGTGCCAGCAGCTTACAATCGGGACTAGCGTCCAATGAGCAGTTCTTC.

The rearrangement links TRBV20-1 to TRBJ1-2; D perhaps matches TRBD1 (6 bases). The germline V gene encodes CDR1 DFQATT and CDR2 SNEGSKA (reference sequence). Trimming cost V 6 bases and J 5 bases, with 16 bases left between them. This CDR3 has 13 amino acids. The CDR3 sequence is CSASALQGYGYTF. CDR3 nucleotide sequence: TGCAGTGCCTCGGCCCTTCAGGGGTATGGCTACACCTTC.

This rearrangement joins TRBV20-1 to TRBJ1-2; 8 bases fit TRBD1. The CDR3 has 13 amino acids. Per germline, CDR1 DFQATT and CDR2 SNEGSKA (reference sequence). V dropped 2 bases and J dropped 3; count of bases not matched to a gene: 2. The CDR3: CSARQGAHYGYTF. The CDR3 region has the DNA TGCAGTGCTAGACAGGGGGCCCACTATGGCTACACCTTC.

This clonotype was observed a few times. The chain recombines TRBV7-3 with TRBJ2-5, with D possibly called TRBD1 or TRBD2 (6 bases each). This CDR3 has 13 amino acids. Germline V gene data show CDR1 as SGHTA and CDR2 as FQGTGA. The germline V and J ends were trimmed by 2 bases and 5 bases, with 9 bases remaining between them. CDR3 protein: CASSLGGRETQYF. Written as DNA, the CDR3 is TGTGCCAGCAGCTTAGGGGGGCGGGAGACCCAGTACTTC.

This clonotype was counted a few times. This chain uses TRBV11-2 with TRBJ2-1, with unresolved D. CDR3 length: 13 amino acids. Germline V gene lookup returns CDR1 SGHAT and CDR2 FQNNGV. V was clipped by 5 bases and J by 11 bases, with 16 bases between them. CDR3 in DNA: TGTGCCAGCAGCCCCACGCGTGAGGATAAGCAGTTCTTC. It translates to CASSPTREDKQFF.

The CDR3 region is CASTPDRGAGYTF. Here the CDR3 DNA reads TGTGCCAGCACCCCCGACAGGGGGGCCGGCTACACCTTC. The V call is TRBV2, the J call TRBJ1-2; 9 bases align to TRBD1. V was pared by 7 bases and J by 8 bases, with 8 bases of the junction left unmatched. Germline lookup yields CDR1 SNHLY and CDR2 FYNNEI. The CDR3 consists of 13 residues.

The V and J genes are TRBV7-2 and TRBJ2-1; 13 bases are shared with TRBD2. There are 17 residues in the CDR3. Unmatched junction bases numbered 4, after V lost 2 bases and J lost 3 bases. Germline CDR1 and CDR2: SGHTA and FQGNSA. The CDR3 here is CASSLQTSGRYYNEQFF. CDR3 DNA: TGTGCCAGCAGCTTACAGACTAGCGGGAGGTACTACAATGAGCAGTTCTTC.